The sequence of this T cell receptor (beta chain) was determined in a study of T cell clones after liver transplantation. Study at large: Liver transplant recipients had immunosuppression withdrawal attempted within 2 years. Tolerance: complete withdrawal held at least one year, liver enzymes staying within twice normal. The study, taken as a whole, reports: Circulating graft-donor-reactive CD4 TCRbeta sequences fell significantly post-transplant in 5 of 8 subjects. Post-transplant time points were not standardized, so conclusions are preliminary.

The CDR3 runs to 14 residues. V was cut by 1 base and J by 2 bases, with 9 bases left in between. Germline V gives CDR1 SGDLS, CDR2 YYNGEE. This table comes from immunoSEQ multiplex PCR, and its TCRdb copy is limited to in-frame clones, with some not included. The repertoire holds some 10,000 clones, with 70% to 75% as singletons. As for this clone: No antigen is known for it.

This receptor was identified in a human patient who received a liver transplant. Among the T cells, some may be from the graft donor. Sequencing was performed on CD4+ T cells from blood, taken around 33 months after liver transplant. This sequence joins TRBV9 and TRBJ2-5; D is possibly TRBD2 (6 bases). CDR3 in amino acids: CASSVFAGQETQYF. The CDR3 DNA reads as TGTGCCAGCAGCGTATTTGCGGGGCAAGAGACCCAGTACTTC.